The subject of this entry is one TCR beta chain. The CDR3 is 15 amino acids. Germline V lookup: CDR1 MNHEY, CDR2 SMNVEV (reference sequence). The V end lost 3 bases, the J end lost 3 bases, and 15 bases lay between the germline ends. The sample belongs to a study of technical replicates of blood from a handful of donors. Only in-frame clones appear in the TCRdb table, and some are missing; sequencing was by immunoSEQ multiplex PCR. The data contain roughly 87,000 clones, approximately 96% of them seen just once; the ten biggest clones take up around 0.23%. The sequencing input was T cells isolated from PBMCs. This clonotype was obtained from a human donor in good health. V and J are TRBV27 and TRBJ2-7; D gene ambiguous. The chain's CDR3 is CASSLGLDGNYEQYF. The DNA of the CDR3 is TGTGCCAGCAGTTTGGGCCTTGACGGAAACTACGAGCAGTACTTC.